The 24 T cell receptor beta chains below were found in one sample sequenced in a study of T cell changes during pregnancy in multiple sclerosis. The assay was immunoSEQ multiplex PCR, and TCRdb's table has in-frame clones only and misses some. The table lists some 110,000 clones, roughly nine tenths of them singletons, with roughly 1.6% in the top ten. The input for sequencing was peripheral blood, taken before pregnancy. These receptors were taken from a female donor with multiple sclerosis, enrolled in a pregnancy study.

This chain's CDR3 is CATSLPVITDTQYF. The CDR3 bases are TGTGCCACCTCCTTGCCGGTTATCACAGATACGCAGTATTTT. The J gene is TRBJ2-3, the V gene TRBV28; D remains unclear. Germline V gives CDR1 MDHEN, CDR2 SYDVKM. Between the trimmed V and J ends, which lost 10 bases and 2 bases, there was a span of 16 bases. The CDR3 consists of 14 residues. The complete variable domain, with remaining parts taken from reference TRBV28 and TRBJ2-3, reads DVKVTQSSRYLVKRTGEKVFLECVQDMDHENMFWYRQDPGLGLRLIYFSYDVKMKEKGDIPEGYSVSREKKERFSLILESASTNQTSMYLCATSLPVITDTQYFGPGTRLTVL.

The V and J genes are TRBV7-2 and TRBJ1-2; maybe TRBD1 (6 bases). The CDR3 is 13 residues long. Trimming stripped 5 bases from V and 4 bases from J, with 11 bases between. Per germline, CDR1 SGHTA and CDR2 FQGNSA. In DNA form, the CDR3 reads TGTGCCAGCAGCACAGACAGGACCTATGGCTACACCTTC. It is translated as CASSTDRTYGYTF.

The V gene is TRBV6-6, the J gene TRBJ2-3; 10 nucleotides align to TRBD2. Losses at the gene ends were 7 bases for V and 5 bases for J; bases not matched to a gene: 12. The CDR3 totals 16 residues. The germline V gene encodes CDR1 MNHNY and CDR2 SVGAGI (reference sequence). The CDR3 DNA follows: TGTGCCAGCAATTTCGGTGGTGCTAGCGGGAGAGATACGCAGTATTTT. This sequence encodes CASNFGGASGRDTQYF.

The genes are TRBV2 and TRBJ2-3; 8 positions match TRBD1. J was trimmed by 3 bases and V by 8 bases; bases with no gene match: 7. The CDR3 covers 14 residues. Germline assignment: CDR1 SNHLY and CDR2 FYNNEI. The CDR3 DNA reads TGTGCCAGCGGTAGACAGGGGATAACAGATACGCAGTATTTT. Translating gives CASGRQGITDTQYF.

The chain employs TRBV30 and TRBJ2-7, with D possibly being TRBD2 (7 bases). The ends were cut back, 0 bases at V and 1 base at J, with 16 bases in the middle. Germline loops: CDR1 GTSNPN, CDR2 SVGIG (reference sequence). This CDR3 has 16 residues. The CDR3 nucleotides are TGTGCCTGGAGTGTACGTAGGGGGGGATTTTCCTACGAGCAGTACTTC. It specifies CAWSVRRGGFSYEQYF.

V is TRBV7-8 and J is TRBJ2-1; 10 bases align to TRBD2. The germline CDR1 and CDR2 sequences are SGHVS and FQNEAQ. This CDR3 is 15 amino acids long. Trimming cost V 5 bases and J 5 bases; bases outside gene matches: 6. DNA for the CDR3: TGTGCCAGCAGCACCTATACTAGCGGGAACAATGAGCAGTTCTTC. As protein: CASSTYTSGNNEQFF.

The chain couples TRBV2 to TRBJ1-4; 8 positions agree with TRBD1. V lost 6 bases, J lost 7 bases, and 7 bases stayed unmatched. The CDR3 runs 14 residues. Germline CDR1 is SNHLY and CDR2 is FYNNEI. The CDR3 reads CASSSTGAGEKLFF. The CDR3 DNA follows: TGTGCCAGCAGCTCGACAGGGGCGGGTGAAAAACTGTTTTTT.

The V gene is TRBV28, the J gene TRBJ1-3, with D perhaps TRBD1 (6 bases). Germline V gene data show CDR1 as MDHEN and CDR2 as SYDVKM. Between the trimmed V and J ends, which lost 6 bases and 0 bases, there was a span of 18 bases. The CDR3 contains 17 residues. CDR3 region: CASRGAWGRLSGNTIYF. CDR3 bases: TGTGCCAGCAGGGGGGCTTGGGGCAGACTCTCTGGAAACACCATATATTTT.

The V and J genes are TRBV28 and TRBJ2-4; D is undetermined. This CDR3 is 16 amino acids long. CDR1 and CDR2 from the germline V gene are MDHEN and SYDVKM. Deletions cut 2 bases from V and 0 bases from J, with 11 bases between. CDR3 DNA: TGTGCCAGCAGTTTAGCAGGTACCCTAGCCAAAAACATTCAGTACTTC. Translated, it gives CASSLAGTLAKNIQYF.

The J gene is TRBJ1-6, the V gene TRBV30; 9 bases agree with TRBD1. The junction had 2 bases not matched to a gene; V was cut back by 5 bases and J by 6 bases. Germline V CDR1 and CDR2: GTSNPN, SVGIG (reference sequence). CDR3 length equals 13 residues. CDR3 sequence reads: CAWAGQGNSPLHF. CDR3 coding DNA: TGTGCCTGGGCGGGACAGGGTAATTCACCCCTCCACTTT.

In its sample, this clone was seen many times. The rearrangement links TRBV11-3 to TRBJ1-2; D perhaps matches TRBD1 (6 bases). Trimming shortened V by 0 bases and J by 3 bases, and 14 bases separated the two germline ends. CDR1 is SGHNT and CDR2 is YENEEA in the germline V gene. This CDR3 comprises 16 residues. The CDR3 DNA is TGTGCCAGCAGCTTAGAAGGCAGGGGTGGGGACTATGGCTACACCTTC. This gives the protein CASSLEGRGGDYGYTF.

This clone was seen once. The V and J genes are TRBV18 and TRBJ2-5; D not certain. This CDR3 comprises 12 residues. The V gene's germline CDR1 is KGHSH and CDR2 LQKENI. The V end lost 2 bases, the J end lost 5 bases, and 6 bases lay between the germline ends. For the CDR3, the DNA is TGTGCCAGCTCACCAACTGAGGAGACCCAGTACTTC. This gives the protein CASSPTEETQYF.

This chain uses TRBV6-6 with TRBJ1-2, with TRBD1 as a possible D gene (6 bases). V lost 6 bases, J lost 5 bases, and 10 bases lay in between. Germline assignment: CDR1 MNHNY and CDR2 SVGAGI (reference sequence). The CDR3 runs to 12 residues. The CDR3, as DNA: TGTGCCAGCAGGCAGGGGCCGTATGGCTACACCTTC. Its protein is CASRQGPYGYTF.

V gene TRBV19 combines with J gene TRBJ2-1, with D maybe TRBD2 (6 bases). V was pared by 4 bases and J by 3 bases, with 19 bases between. The germline CDR1 and CDR2 sequences are LNHDA and SQIVND (reference sequence). There are 17 residues in the CDR3. The CDR3 nucleotides are TGTGCCAGTAGTACTAAGGACTACGGGAGAAACTACAATGAGCAGTTCTTC. Translating gives CASSTKDYGRNYNEQFF.

The V gene is TRBV5-1, the J gene TRBJ1-1; 7 bases map to TRBD1. Germline CDR1 SGHRS, CDR2 YFSETQ. With 1 base clipped from V and 1 base from J, the junction kept 7 bases outside the gene matches. CDR3 length: 16 amino acids. The CDR3 DNA reads as TGCGCCAGCAGCTTGTTCACGGGGACAGCGAACACTGAAGCTTTCTTT. It is translated as CASSLFTGTANTEAFF.

The chain joins TRBV7-9 to TRBJ1-3; no definite D call. The CDR3 has 16 amino acids. V shed 3 bases and J shed 0 bases, with 12 bases lying between them. In germline, CDR1 is SEHNR, CDR2 FQNEAQ (reference sequence). CDR3 DNA: TGTGCCAGCAGCTTTTCGGGCGGGTTCTCTGGAAACACCATATATTTT. Protein: CASSFSGGFSGNTIYF.

This chain uses TRBV4-3 with TRBJ1-6; a possible D gene is TRBD1 (6 bases). The V gene lost 0 bases and the J gene lost 8 bases, with 11 bases spanning the gap. The germline V gene has CDR1 LGHNA and CDR2 YSLEER. CDR3 length: 15 residues. This chain's CDR3 is CASSQEAGADSPLHF. CDR3 nucleotides: TGCGCCAGCAGCCAAGAGGCAGGGGCGGATTCACCCCTCCACTTT.

The rearrangement uses TRBV7-9 and TRBJ2-1, with 9 nucleotides matching TRBD1. Germline trimming cut 0 bases from V and 5 bases from J; bases unmatched to any gene: 8. The germline gives CDR1 SEHNR, CDR2 FQNEAQ (reference sequence). This CDR3 has 17 amino acids. CDR3 in amino acids: CASSLAGTGRRHNEQFF. As DNA, the CDR3 is TGTGCCAGCAGCTTAGCGGGGACAGGGAGGCGTCACAATGAGCAGTTCTTC.

This sequence joins TRBV11-3 and TRBJ2-7, with TRBD1 matching 7 bases. Trimming at V came to 3 bases and at J to 2 bases, leaving 7 bases not matched to a gene. This CDR3 region has 15 residues. Germline CDR1 reads SGHNT; CDR2 reads YENEEA. In nucleotides, the CDR3 is TGTGCCAGCAGCTTGGCAGGGGGTCAGACCTACGAGCAGTACTTC. This encodes CASSLAGGQTYEQYF.

The chain uses TRBV7-9 and TRBJ2-1, with 8 positions matching TRBD2. The CDR3 is 16 amino acids. CDR1 SEHNR and CDR2 FQNEAQ come from the germline V gene (reference sequence). V was pared by 4 bases and J by 5 bases, with 10 bases of the junction left unmatched. The CDR3: CASSWGRGTSHNEQFF. CDR3 nucleotide sequence: TGTGCCAGCAGCTGGGGTCGGGGGACTAGTCACAATGAGCAGTTCTTC.

This chain connects TRBV18 to TRBJ2-7; 10 positions agree with TRBD1. Germline V gene lookup returns CDR1 KGHSH and CDR2 LQKENI. The junction had 4 bases not matched to a gene; V was cut back by 3 bases and J by 2 bases. The CDR3 contains 15 residues. As DNA, the CDR3 is TGTGCCAGCTCACCCGGACAGGGGGGGACCTACGAGCAGTACTTC. Translating it yields CASSPGQGGTYEQYF. Drawing the rest from reference TRBV18 and TRBJ2-7, the complete variable domain is NAGVMQNPRHLVRRRGQEARLRCSPMKGHSHVYWYRQLPEEGLKFMVYLQKENIIDESGMPKERFSAEFPKEGPSILRIQQVVRGDSAAYFCASSPGQGGTYEQYFGPGTRLTVT.

The chain is built from TRBV7-3 and TRBJ1-2, with 8 bases matching TRBD1. J gave up 6 bases and V 4 bases, and 4 bases lay outside the gene matches. Germline V lookup: CDR1 SGHTA, CDR2 FQGTGA. This CDR3 is 13 amino acids long. The CDR3 DNA reads TGTGCCAGCAGCTCGACAGGGGACGATGGCTACACCTTC. This translates into CASSSTGDDGYTF.

V gene TRBV29-1 combines with J gene TRBJ2-3, with a possible D match to TRBD1 (5 bases). Germline assignment: CDR1 SQVTM and CDR2 ANQGSEA. With 4 bases removed from V and 3 bases from J, the gap between germline ends came to 11 bases. This CDR3 contains 13 residues. Written as DNA, the CDR3 is TGCAGCGTTGTAGGGGCCGGGACAGATACGCAGTATTTT. Amino acids: CSVVGAGTDTQYF.

This clone occurred a few times. The chain combines TRBV5-5 with TRBJ2-7; D gene unclear. V lost 0 bases and J 2 bases, leaving 9 bases between the germline ends. CDR1 and CDR2 (germline): SGHKS, YYEKEE (reference sequence). The CDR3 sequence is 14 residues long. The CDR3 loop reads CASSLVSSPYEQYF. DNA for the CDR3: TGTGCCAGCAGCTTGGTCTCCTCTCCCTACGAGCAGTACTTC.